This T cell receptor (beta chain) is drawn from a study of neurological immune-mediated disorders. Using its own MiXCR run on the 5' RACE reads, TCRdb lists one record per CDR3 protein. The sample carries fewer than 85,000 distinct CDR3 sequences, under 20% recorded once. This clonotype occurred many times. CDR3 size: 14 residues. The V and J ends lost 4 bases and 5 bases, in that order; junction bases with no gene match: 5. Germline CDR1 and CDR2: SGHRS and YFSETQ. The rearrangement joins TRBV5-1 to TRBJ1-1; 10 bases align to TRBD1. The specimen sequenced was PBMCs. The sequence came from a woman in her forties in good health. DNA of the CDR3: TGCGCCAGCAGCGGGACAGGGGTTGGGACTGAAGCTTTCTTT. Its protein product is CASSGTGVGTEAFF.